Sequencing of this T cell receptor (beta chain) was carried out in a study of shared clonotypes between healthy human individuals. Whole-study context: Each donor contributed plates that comprised three CD4 naive, three CD4 memory, two CD8 naive and one CD8 memory. The study, taken as a whole, reports: Clonotype sharing among donors was expected to depend on sequencing depth. Rarefaction showed sorted-subset sequencing was incomplete despite large depth. Estimated richness was generally greater in naive than memory subsets.

Sequenced by immunoSEQ multiplex PCR; TCRdb stores in-frame clones only, minus some. The sample gives roughly 2.4 million clones, more than 90% of which show up once; over 0.1% is in the top ten. Notes on this clone: The antigen remains undetermined.

V was cut by 3 bases and J by 6 bases, with 9 bases left in between. This CDR3 is 12 amino acids long. Germline V lookup: CDR1 WNHNN, CDR2 SYGVQD (reference sequence). The chain uses TRBV10-1 and TRBJ2-7; D is tentatively TRBD1 or TRBD2 (5 bases each). The clonotype comes from a man aged 18-30 years in good health. Source material: naive CD4+ T cells sorted from blood. Subset reported: CD45RA+ positively selected. CDR3 bases: TGCGCCAGCAGTGACCAGGGAGCCGAGCAGTACTTC. Translation: CASSDQGAEQYF.